The 10 T cell receptor beta chains reported below all come from one sample, sequenced in a study of cytomegalovirus exposure and HLA in healthy donors (dated by TCRdb to about 2017). Libraries were made using the immunoSEQ multiplex PCR assay. Not all clones reach the TCRdb copy of this immuneACCESS table, which keeps in-frame sequences only. Checked studies attribute under half of the gap to unresolved V genes and leave the rest unexplained. The sample has approximately 190,000 clones on record, 75% to 90% of them singletons. Of the sample, around 6.7% falls within the top ten clones. The sequencing input was PBMCs. Receptor source: a man younger than 30 in good health and CMV-seropositive.

The rearrangement links TRBV9 to TRBJ2-7; 8 bases match TRBD2. After removal of 4 bases from V and 7 bases from J, the junction contained 16 bases not matched to a gene. This CDR3 is 16 amino acids long. Germline CDR1 SGDLS, CDR2 YYNGEE. CDR3 nucleotide sequence: TGTGCCAGCAGCCGGGGGGGTCTTGAGACGGCTAGGGAGCAGTACTTC. It is translated as CASSRGGLETAREQYF.

The rearrangement joins TRBV6-1 to TRBJ2-7, with 7 nucleotides matching TRBD2. The germline gives CDR1 MNHNS, CDR2 SASEGT. Trimming took 4 bases from V and 1 from J; bases not matched to a gene: 7. The CDR3 has 15 amino acids. The CDR3 region is CASSGRRGGSYEQYF. Here the CDR3 DNA reads TGTGCCAGCAGTGGAAGACGCGGGGGTTCCTACGAGCAGTACTTC.

V is TRBV5-1 and J is TRBJ2-7, with TRBD2 matching over 7 bases. Per germline, CDR1 SGHRS and CDR2 YFSETQ. The CDR3 consists of 14 residues. Trimming removed 0 bases from V and 6 bases from J; junction bases left unmatched: 6. The CDR3 DNA reads TGCGCCAGCAGCTTGGGCCGGAGCGGGACCGAGCAGTACTTC. Translating gives CASSLGRSGTEQYF.

The chain recombines TRBV7-2 with TRBJ2-1, with a possible D match to TRBD1 (5 bases). Trimming stripped 5 bases from V and 10 bases from J, with 12 bases between. CDR1 is SGHTA, CDR2 FQGNSA, per germline. The CDR3 loop spans 12 amino acids. CDR3 protein: CASSPDRTEQFF. Written as DNA, the CDR3 is TGTGCCAGCAGCCCCGACAGAACCGAGCAGTTCTTC.

The chain links TRBV2 to TRBJ2-1; 8 bases match TRBD2. The CDR3 is made up of 15 amino acids. The trim removed 4 bases at V and 3 bases at J, leaving 5 bases unmatched. Germline CDR1 reads SNHLY; CDR2 reads FYNNEI. The CDR3 region is CASSAREAIYNEQFF. The CDR3 coding sequence is TGTGCCAGCAGTGCGCGGGAGGCGATCTACAATGAGCAGTTCTTC.

This chain's CDR3 is CASITGGASGSHEQFF. The CDR3 DNA is TGTGCCAGTATCACTGGGGGGGCTAGCGGGAGCCATGAGCAGTTCTTC. The chain employs TRBV19 and TRBJ2-1; 10 bases match TRBD2. CDR1 and CDR2 from the germline V gene are LNHDA and SQIVND (reference sequence). Germline trimming cut 7 bases from V and 8 bases from J; bases unmatched to any gene: 14. The CDR3 runs 16 residues.

This clone has more than one count but fewer than ten. This chain uses TRBV25-1 with TRBJ1-1; TRBD1 matches at 8 bases. Germline loops: CDR1 MGHDK, CDR2 SYGVNS. V shed 3 bases and J 5 bases; nucleotides not matched to a gene: 2. The CDR3 has 13 amino acids. The CDR3 DNA follows: TGTGCCAGCAGTGACACAGGGGGGACTGAAGCTTTCTTT. It encodes CASSDTGGTEAFF. Variable domain in full (rest from reference TRBV25-1 and TRBJ1-1): EADIYQTPRYLVIGTGKKITLECSQTMGHDKMYWYQQDPGMELHLIHYSYGVNSTEKGDLSSESTVSRIRTEHFPLTLESARPSHTSQYLCASSDTGGTEAFFGQGTRLTVV.

The chain links TRBV10-3 to TRBJ2-7, with 11 positions matching TRBD2. Germline V gene sequence: CDR1 ENHRY, CDR2 SYGVKD. The CDR3 is 16 residues long. The J segment lost 9 bases and the V segment lost 2 bases, leaving 12 bases of the junction unmatched. CDR3 sequence reads: CAISEGASGRPGGQYF. The CDR3 DNA reads as TGTGCCATCAGTGAGGGGGCTAGCGGGAGGCCTGGCGGGCAGTACTTC.

V and J are TRBV4-1 and TRBJ2-1, with 14 bases lining up with TRBD2. Germline V gene lookup returns CDR1 MGHRA and CDR2 YSYEKL. The CDR3 sequence is 17 residues long. With 1 base clipped from V and 7 bases from J, the junction kept 6 bases outside the gene matches. The CDR3 loop reads CASSQVPGLAGGNEQFF. CDR3 bases: TGCGCCAGCAGCCAAGTCCCTGGACTAGCGGGAGGAAATGAGCAGTTCTTC.

The CDR3 here is CASSWGQGTGELFF. In nucleotides, the CDR3 is TGTGCCAGCAGTTGGGGACAGGGGACCGGGGAGCTGTTTTTT. V gene TRBV27 combines with J gene TRBJ2-2, with 10 bases lining up with TRBD1. Germline CDR1 MNHEY, CDR2 SMNVEV (reference sequence). Unmatched junction bases numbered 1, after V lost 4 bases and J lost 5 bases. The CDR3 spans 14 residues.